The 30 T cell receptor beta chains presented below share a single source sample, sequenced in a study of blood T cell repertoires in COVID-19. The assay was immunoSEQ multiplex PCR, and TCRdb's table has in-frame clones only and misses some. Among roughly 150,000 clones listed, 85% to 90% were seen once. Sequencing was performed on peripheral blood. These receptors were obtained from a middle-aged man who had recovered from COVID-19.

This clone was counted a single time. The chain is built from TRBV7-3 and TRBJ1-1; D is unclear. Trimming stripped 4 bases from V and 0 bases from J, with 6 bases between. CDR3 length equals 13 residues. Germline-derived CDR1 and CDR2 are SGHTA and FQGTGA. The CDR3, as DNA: TGTGCCAGCAGCTCCAATTTGAACACTGAAGCTTTCTTT. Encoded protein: CASSSNLNTEAFF.

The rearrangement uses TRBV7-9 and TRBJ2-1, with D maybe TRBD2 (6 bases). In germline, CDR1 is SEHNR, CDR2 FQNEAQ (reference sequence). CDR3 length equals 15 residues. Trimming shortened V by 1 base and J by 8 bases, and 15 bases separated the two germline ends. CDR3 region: CASSLGSGSVDEQFF. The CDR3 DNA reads TGTGCCAGCAGCTTAGGCTCCGGGAGTGTCGATGAGCAGTTCTTC.

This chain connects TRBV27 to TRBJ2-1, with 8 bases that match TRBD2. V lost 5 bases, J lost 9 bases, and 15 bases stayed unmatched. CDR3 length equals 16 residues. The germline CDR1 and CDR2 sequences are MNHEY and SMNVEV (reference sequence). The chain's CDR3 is CASSRYGMVGGGEQFF. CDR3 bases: TGTGCCAGCAGTCGATACGGCATGGTCGGGGGGGGTGAGCAGTTCTTC.

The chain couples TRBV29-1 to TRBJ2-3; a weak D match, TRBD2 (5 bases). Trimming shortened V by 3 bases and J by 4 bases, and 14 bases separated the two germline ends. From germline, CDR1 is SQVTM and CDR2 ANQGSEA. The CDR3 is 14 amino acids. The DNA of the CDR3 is TGCAGCGTTGAGGGCGGGTTTAATCCAGATACGCAGTATTTT. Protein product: CSVEGGFNPDTQYF.

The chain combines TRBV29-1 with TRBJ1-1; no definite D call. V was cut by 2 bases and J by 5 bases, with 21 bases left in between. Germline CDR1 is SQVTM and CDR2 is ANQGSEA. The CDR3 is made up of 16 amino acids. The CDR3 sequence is CSVESRRLGVGTEAFF. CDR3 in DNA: TGCAGCGTTGAAAGTAGAAGATTAGGCGTCGGGACTGAAGCTTTCTTT. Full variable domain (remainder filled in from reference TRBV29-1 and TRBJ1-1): SAVISQKPSRDICQRGTSLTIQCQVDSQVTMMFWYRQQPGQSLTLIATANQGSEATYESGFVIDKFPISRPNLTFSTLTVSNMSPEDSSIYLCSVESRRLGVGTEAFFGQGTRLTVV.

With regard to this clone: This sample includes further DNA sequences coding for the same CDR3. The CDR3 sequence: CASSSGGPYEQYF. For the CDR3, the DNA is TGTGCCAGCAGTTCCGGGGGGCCTTACGAGCAGTACTTC. This chain links TRBV12-3 or TRBV12-4 with TRBJ2-7; a possible D gene is TRBD2 (7 bases). CDR3 length equals 13 residues. V was cut by 4 bases and J by 4 bases, with 11 bases left in between.

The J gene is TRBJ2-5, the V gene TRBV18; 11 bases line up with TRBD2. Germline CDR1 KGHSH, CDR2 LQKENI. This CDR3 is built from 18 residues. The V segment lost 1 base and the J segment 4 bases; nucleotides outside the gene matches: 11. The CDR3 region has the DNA TGTGCCAGCTCACCACTTAAGACGGGCCTAGCGGGGGGAGAGACCCAGTACTTC. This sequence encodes CASSPLKTGLAGGETQYF. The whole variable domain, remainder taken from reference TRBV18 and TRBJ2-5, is NAGVMQNPRHLVRRRGQEARLRCSPMKGHSHVYWYRQLPEEGLKFMVYLQKENIIDESGMPKERFSAEFPKEGPSILRIQQVVRGDSAAYFCASSPLKTGLAGGETQYFGPGTRLLVL.

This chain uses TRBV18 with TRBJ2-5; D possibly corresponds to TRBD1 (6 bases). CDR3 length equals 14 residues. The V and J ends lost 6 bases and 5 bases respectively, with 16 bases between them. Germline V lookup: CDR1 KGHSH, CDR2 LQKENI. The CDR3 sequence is CASSLQQGGETQYF. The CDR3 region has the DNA TGTGCCAGCTCTCTACAACAGGGTGGGGAGACCCAGTACTTC.

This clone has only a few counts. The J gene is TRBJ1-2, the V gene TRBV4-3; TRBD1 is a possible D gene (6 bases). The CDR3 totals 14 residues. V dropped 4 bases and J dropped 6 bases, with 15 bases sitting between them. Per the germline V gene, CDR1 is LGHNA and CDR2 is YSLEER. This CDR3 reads CASSRGGGSDGYTF. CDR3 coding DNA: TGCGCCAGCAGCCGCGGGGGCGGAAGTGATGGCTACACCTTC.

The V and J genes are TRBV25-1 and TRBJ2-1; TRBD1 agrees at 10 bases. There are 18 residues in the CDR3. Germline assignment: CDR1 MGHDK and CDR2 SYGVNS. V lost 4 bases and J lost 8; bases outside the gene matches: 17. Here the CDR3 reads CASSGRSWDRGKLDEQFF. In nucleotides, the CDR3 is TGTGCCAGCAGTGGACGATCTTGGGACAGGGGTAAGTTGGATGAGCAGTTCTTC.

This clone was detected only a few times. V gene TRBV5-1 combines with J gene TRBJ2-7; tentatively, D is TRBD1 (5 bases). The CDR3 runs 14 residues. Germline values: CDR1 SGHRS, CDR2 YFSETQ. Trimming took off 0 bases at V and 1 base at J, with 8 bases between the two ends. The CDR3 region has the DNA TGCGCCAGCAGCTTGGGACAGCCATCCTACGAGCAGTACTTC. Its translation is CASSLGQPSYEQYF.

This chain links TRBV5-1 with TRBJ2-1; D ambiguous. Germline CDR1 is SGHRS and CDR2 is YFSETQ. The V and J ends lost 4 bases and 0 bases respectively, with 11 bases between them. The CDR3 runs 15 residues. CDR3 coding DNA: TGCGCCAGCAGCCCCAGGATGAGCTCCTACAATGAGCAGTTCTTC. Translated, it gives CASSPRMSSYNEQFF.

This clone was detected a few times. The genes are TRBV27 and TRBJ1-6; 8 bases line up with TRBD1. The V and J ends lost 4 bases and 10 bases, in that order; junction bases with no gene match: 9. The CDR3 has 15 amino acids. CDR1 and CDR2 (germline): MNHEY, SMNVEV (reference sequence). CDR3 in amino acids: CASSYQDRESSPLHF. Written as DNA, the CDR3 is TGTGCCAGCAGTTACCAGGACAGGGAAAGCTCACCCCTCCACTTT.

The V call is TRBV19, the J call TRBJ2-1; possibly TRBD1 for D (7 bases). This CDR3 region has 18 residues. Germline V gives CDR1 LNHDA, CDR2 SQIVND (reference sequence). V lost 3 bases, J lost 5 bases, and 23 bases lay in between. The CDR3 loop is CASSISFRGARGDNEQFF. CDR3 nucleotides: TGTGCCAGTAGTATCAGTTTCAGGGGGGCGCGAGGAGACAATGAGCAGTTCTTC.

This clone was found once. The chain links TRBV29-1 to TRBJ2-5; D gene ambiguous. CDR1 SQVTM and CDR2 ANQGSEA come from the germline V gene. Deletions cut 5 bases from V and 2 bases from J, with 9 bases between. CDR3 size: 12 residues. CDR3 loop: CSVSHGQETQYF. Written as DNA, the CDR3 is TGCAGCGTTTCACATGGTCAAGAGACCCAGTACTTC. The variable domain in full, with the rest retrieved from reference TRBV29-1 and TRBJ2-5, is SAVISQKPSRDICQRGTSLTIQCQVDSQVTMMFWYRQQPGQSLTLIATANQGSEATYESGFVIDKFPISRPNLTFSTLTVSNMSPEDSSIYLCSVSHGQETQYFGPGTRLLVL.

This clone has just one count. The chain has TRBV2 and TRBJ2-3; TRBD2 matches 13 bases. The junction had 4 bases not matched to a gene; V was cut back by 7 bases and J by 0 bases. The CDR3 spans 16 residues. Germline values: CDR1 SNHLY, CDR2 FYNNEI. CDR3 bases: TGTGCCAGCAAATTACTAGCGGGGGGGAGCACAGATACGCAGTATTTT. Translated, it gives CASKLLAGGSTDTQYF.

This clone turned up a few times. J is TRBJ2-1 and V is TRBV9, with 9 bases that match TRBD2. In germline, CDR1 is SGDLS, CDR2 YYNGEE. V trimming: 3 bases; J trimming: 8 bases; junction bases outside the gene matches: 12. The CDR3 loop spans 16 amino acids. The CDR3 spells CASSAPGTSSNYEQFF. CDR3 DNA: TGTGCCAGCAGCGCCCCCGGGACTAGCTCAAACTATGAGCAGTTCTTC.

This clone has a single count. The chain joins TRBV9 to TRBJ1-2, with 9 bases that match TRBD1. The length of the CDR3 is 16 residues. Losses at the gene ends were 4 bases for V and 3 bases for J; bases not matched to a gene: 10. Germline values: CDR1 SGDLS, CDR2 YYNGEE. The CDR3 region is CASSFRRTGEDYGYTF. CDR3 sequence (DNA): TGTGCCAGCAGCTTCCGCCGGACAGGGGAGGACTATGGCTACACCTTC.

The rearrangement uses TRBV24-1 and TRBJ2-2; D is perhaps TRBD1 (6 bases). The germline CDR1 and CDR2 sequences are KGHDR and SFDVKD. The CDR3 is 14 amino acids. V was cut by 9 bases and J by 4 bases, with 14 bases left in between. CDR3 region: CATGGAYPTGELFF. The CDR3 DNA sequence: TGTGCCACCGGGGGCGCCTATCCCACCGGGGAGCTGTTTTTT.

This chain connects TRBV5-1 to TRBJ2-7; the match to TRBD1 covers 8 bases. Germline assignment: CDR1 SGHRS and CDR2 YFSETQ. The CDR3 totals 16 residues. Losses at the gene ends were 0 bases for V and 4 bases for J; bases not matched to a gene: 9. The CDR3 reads CASSLAVQGAEYEQYF. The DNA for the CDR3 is TGCGCCAGCAGCTTGGCCGTGCAGGGGGCAGAATACGAGCAGTACTTC.

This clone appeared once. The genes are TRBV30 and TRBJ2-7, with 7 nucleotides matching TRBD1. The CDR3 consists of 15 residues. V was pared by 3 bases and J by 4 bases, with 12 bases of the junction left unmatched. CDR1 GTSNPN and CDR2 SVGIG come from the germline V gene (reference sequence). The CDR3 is CAWRVNRGMSYEQYF. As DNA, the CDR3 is TGTGCCTGGAGAGTTAACAGGGGAATGAGTTACGAGCAGTACTTC.

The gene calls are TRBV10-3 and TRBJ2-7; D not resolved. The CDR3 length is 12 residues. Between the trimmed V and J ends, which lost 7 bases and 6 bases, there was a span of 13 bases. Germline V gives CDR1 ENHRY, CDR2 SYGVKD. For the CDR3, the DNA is TGTGCCATCACCTCCACGGAGCGCGAGCAGTACTTC. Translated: CAITSTEREQYF.

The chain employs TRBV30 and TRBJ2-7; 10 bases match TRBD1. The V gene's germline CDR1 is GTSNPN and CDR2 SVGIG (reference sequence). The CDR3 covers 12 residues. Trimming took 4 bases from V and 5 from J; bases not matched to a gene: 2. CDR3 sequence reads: CAWTGTGDEQYF. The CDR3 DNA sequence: TGTGCCTGGACCGGGACAGGGGACGAGCAGTACTTC.

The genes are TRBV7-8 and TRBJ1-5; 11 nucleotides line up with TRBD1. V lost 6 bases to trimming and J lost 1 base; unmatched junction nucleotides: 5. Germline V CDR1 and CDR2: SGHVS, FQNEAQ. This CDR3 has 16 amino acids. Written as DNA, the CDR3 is TGTGCCAGCAGACGGACAGGGGGCGAAAGCAATCAGCCCCAGCATTTT. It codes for CASRRTGGESNQPQHF. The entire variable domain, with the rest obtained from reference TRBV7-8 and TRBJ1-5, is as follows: GAGVSQSPRYKVAKRGQDVALRCDPISGHVSLFWYQQALGQGPEFLTYFQNEAQLDKSGLPSDRFFAERPEGSVSTLKIQRTQQEDSAVYLCASRRTGGESNQPQHFGDGTRLSIL.

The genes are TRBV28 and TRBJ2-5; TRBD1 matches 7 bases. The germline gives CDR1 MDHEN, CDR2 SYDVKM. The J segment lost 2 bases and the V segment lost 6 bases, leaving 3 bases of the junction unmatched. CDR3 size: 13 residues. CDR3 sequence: CASSPGQQETQYF. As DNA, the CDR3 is TGTGCCAGCAGCCCGGGACAGCAAGAGACCCAGTACTTC. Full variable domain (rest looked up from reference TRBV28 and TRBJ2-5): DVKVTQSSRYLVKRTGEKVFLECVQDMDHENMFWYRQDPGLGLRLIYFSYDVKMKEKGDIPEGYSVSREKKERFSLILESASTNQTSMYLCASSPGQQETQYFGPGTRLLVL.

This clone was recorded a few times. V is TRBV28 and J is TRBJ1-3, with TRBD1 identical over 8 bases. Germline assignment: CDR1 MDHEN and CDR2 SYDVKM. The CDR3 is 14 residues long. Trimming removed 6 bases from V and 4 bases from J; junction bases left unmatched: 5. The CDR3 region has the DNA TGTGCCAGCAGCAGGGGGCGCGAAGGAAACACCATATATTTT. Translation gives CASSRGREGNTIYF.

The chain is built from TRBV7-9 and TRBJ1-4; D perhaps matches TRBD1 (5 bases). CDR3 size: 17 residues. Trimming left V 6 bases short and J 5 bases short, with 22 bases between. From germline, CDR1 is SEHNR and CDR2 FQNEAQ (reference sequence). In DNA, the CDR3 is TGTGCCAGCAGACTGGACACCAAAAAGGACACAAATGAAAAACTGTTTTTT. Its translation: CASRLDTKKDTNEKLFF.

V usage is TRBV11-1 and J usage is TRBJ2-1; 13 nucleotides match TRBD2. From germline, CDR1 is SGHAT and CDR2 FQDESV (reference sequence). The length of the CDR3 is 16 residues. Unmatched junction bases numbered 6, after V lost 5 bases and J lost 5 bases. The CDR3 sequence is CASSATGTSGDNEQFF. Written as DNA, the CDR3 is TGTGCCAGCAGCGCAACCGGGACTAGCGGGGACAATGAGCAGTTCTTC.

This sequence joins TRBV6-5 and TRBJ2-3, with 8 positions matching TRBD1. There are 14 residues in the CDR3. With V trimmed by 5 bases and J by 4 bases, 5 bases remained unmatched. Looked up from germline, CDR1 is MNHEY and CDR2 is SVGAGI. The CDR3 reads CASSKTGVADTQYF. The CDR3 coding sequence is TGTGCCAGCAGTAAGACAGGGGTGGCAGATACGCAGTATTTT.

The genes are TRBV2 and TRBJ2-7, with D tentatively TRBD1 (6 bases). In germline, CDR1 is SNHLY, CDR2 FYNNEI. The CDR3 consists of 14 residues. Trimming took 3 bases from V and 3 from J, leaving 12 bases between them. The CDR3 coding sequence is TGTGCCAGCAGTGACAGGGGCGTAATCTACGAGCAGTACTTC. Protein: CASSDRGVIYEQYF.